Listed below are T cell receptor beta chains from one sample, sequenced in a study of blood T cells in healthy people across ages. Each CDR3 protein is one row after TCRdb ran MiXCR on the 5' RACE reads. The repertoire holds 1.6 million or so distinct CDR3 sequences, around 35% seen once, with 11% in the top ten. The sequenced sample was blood. These receptors were taken from a woman between 25 and 40 years old in good health. Each CDR3 is given with its conserved first and last residue. The D gene is left open where the match is weak. Clone size is not always given. Where it is, it says once, few, many or a class for expanded clones.

D,size,V,J,CDR3,DNA
NA,NA,TRBV20-1,TRBJ2-1,CSAKGGLGYNEQFF,TGCAGTGCTAAGGGCGGTCTGGGCTACAATGAGCAGTTCTTC
TRBD1,NA,TRBV7-9,TRBJ2-1,CASSWTGDLRSYNEQFF,TGTGCCAGCAGCTGGACAGGGGACCTTCGCTCCTACAATGAGCAGTTCTTC
TRBD2,NA,TRBV6-6,TRBJ2-3,CASSAQLAGSTDTQYF,TGTGCCAGCAGTGCGCAACTAGCGGGGTCGACAGATACGCAGTATTTT
NA,few,TRBV20-1,TRBJ1-2,CSAGEANYGYTF,TGCAGTGCTGGGGAAGCTAACTATGGCTACACCTTC
TRBD2,NA,TRBV4-1,TRBJ2-7,CASSQSAGTSDTYEQYF,TGCGCCAGCAGCCAAAGTGCGGGGACTAGCGACACCTACGAGCAGTACTTC
NA,NA,TRBV27,TRBJ1-5,CASRLGQSGSQPQHF,TGTGCCAGCAGACTTGGACAGTCCGGTTCCCAGCCCCAGCATTTT
TRBD1,NA,TRBV5-1,TRBJ2-7,CASSQGQGDLEQYF,TGCGCCAGCAGCCAGGGACAGGGGGACCTCGAGCAGTACTTC
NA,NA,TRBV4-1,TRBJ1-1,CASAWVAEDTEAFF,TGCGCCAGCGCCTGGGTCGCGGAGGACACTGAAGCTTTCTTT
NA,many,TRBV27,TRBJ2-1,CASSLWGRNEQFF,TGTGCCAGCAGCTTGTGGGGTAGAAATGAGCAGTTCTTC
NA,once,TRBV7-9,TRBJ2-7,CASGSFYEQYF,TGTGCCAGCGGGAGTTTCTACGAGCAGTACTTC
NA,few,TRBV28,TRBJ2-7,CASSLTGRRYEQYF,TGTGCCAGCAGTTTAACAGGCAGACGCTACGAGCAGTACTTC
NA,once,TRBV6-1,TRBJ2-7,CASREVYSSYEQYF,TGTGCCAGCAGGGAAGTCTATAGCTCCTACGAGCAGTACTTC
NA,many,TRBV9,TRBJ2-7,CASSVADATYEQYF,TGTGCCAGCAGCGTAGCGGACGCTACCTACGAGCAGTACTTC
NA,few,TRBV14,TRBJ2-7,CASSQDSGISYEQYF,TGTGCCAGCAGCCAAGATTCTGGTATCTCCTACGAGCAGTACTTC
NA,few,TRBV7-6,TRBJ2-6,CASSAGVRGANVLTF,TGTGCCAGCAGCGCCGGGGTTCGCGGGGCCAACGTCCTGACTTTC
NA,NA,TRBV7-2,TRBJ1-2,CASSLRAEASYGYTF,TGTGCCAGCAGCTTACGAGCAGAAGCTAGCTATGGCTACACCTTC
NA,few,TRBV6-2/TRBV6-3,TRBJ2-5,CASSSHRVTQYF,TGTGCCAGCAGCTCCCACCGGGTGACCCAGTACTTC
NA,NA,TRBV2,TRBJ1-5,CASRPDSKSQPQHF,TGTGCCAGCAGACCGGATTCTAAATCGCAGCCCCAGCATTTT
NA,few,TRBV20-1,TRBJ2-3,CSARDQGSTSTDTQYF,TGCAGTGCTAGAGATCAGGGGAGTACTAGCACAGATACGCAGTATTTT
TRBD1,NA,TRBV6-5,TRBJ1-2,CASSWDREFGYTF,TGTGCCAGCAGTTGGGACAGAGAATTCGGCTACACCTTC
NA,NA,TRBV20-1,TRBJ2-3,CSASQGGSGNTQYF,TGCAGTGCTAGTCAGGGCGGTTCTGGAAATACGCAGTATTTT
NA,NA,TRBV2,TRBJ2-7,CASTPQARLGEQYF,TGTGCCAGCACTCCCCAAGCGAGGTTAGGAGAGCAGTACTTC
NA,many,TRBV7-2,TRBJ2-7,CASSPTRGFLYEQYF,TGTGCCAGCAGCCCGACGAGGGGGTTCCTCTACGAGCAGTACTTC
TRBD1,few,TRBV7-3,TRBJ2-1,CASSLSGTGFYNEQFF,TGTGCCAGCAGCTTAAGCGGGACAGGTTTTTACAATGAGCAGTTCTTC
TRBD2,NA,TRBV2,TRBJ2-1,CASTKLGTSGIDEQFF,TGTGCCAGCACCAAATTAGGTACTAGCGGGATCGATGAGCAGTTCTTC
TRBD1,NA,TRBV6-2/TRBV6-3,TRBJ1-1,CASSYVSRDRGTEAFF,TGTGCCAGCAGTTACGTAAGCAGGGACAGGGGTACTGAAGCTTTCTTT